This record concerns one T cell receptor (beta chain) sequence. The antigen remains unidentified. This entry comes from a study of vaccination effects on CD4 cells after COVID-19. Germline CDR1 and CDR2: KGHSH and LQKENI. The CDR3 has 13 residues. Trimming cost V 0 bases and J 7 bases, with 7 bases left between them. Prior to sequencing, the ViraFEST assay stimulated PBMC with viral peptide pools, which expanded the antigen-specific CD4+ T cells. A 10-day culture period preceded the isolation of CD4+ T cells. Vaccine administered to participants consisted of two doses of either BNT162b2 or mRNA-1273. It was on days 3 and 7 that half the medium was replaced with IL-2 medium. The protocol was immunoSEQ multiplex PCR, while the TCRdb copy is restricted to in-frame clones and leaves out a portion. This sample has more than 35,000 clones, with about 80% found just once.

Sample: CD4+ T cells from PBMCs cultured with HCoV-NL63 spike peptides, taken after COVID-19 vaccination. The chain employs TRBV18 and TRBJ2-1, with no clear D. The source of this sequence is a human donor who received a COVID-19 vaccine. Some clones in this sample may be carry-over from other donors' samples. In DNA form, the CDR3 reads TGTGCCAGCTCACCACCGACCTGGAATGAGCAGTTCTTC. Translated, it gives CASSPPTWNEQFF.